The entry below gives a single T cell receptor beta chain sequence along with its context. Its antigen is undetermined. The data stem from a study of CXCR3-negative and CXCR3-positive naive CD8 T cells. CD45RO-CCR7+CD27+CD95- was the phenotype of naive CD8+ T cells. CDR1 is SGDLS and CDR2 is YYNGEE in the germline V gene. This CDR3 has 17 amino acids. TRB cDNA was prepared as libraries by UMI-labeled 5' RACE. TCRdb re-called the 5' RACE reads, yielding one record per CDR3 amino acid sequence without DNA. Found here are 90,000 to 100,000 distinct CDR3 sequences; the top ten clones hold 0.85% to 1.4%. Whole-study results and caveats: Memory CD8+ cells showed much lower diversity, while both naive subsets were comparably high. Researchers reported similar TRBV-TRBJ usage in naive CXCR3-negative and CXCR3-positive cells, though memory differed. Naive cells that were CXCR3-positive had more hydrophobic TRB CDR3s (compared with CXCR3-negative naive cells). TCR interaction strength was inferred from TRB CDR3 physicochemistry, as CD5 matched across naive subsets.

Source material: naive CXCR3+ CD8+ T cells from blood. The subset here: CD45RO-CCR7+CD27+CD95- naive CD8+ T cells expressing CXCR3 (TNR3+). The TCR comes from a human donor in good health. Some clones in this sample may be carry-over from other donors' samples. The chain links TRBV9 to TRBJ2-2; the D call of TRBD2 rests on TCRdb alone, since no DNA is present to check it. CDR3 region: CASSAGGTSANTGELFF. The whole variable domain, remainder taken from reference TRBV9 and TRBJ2-2, is DSGVTQTPKHLITATGQRVTLRCSPRSGDLSVYWYQQSLDQGLQFLIQYYNGEERAKGNILERFSAQQFPDLHSELNLSSLELGDSALYFCASSAGGTSANTGELFFGEGSRLTVL.